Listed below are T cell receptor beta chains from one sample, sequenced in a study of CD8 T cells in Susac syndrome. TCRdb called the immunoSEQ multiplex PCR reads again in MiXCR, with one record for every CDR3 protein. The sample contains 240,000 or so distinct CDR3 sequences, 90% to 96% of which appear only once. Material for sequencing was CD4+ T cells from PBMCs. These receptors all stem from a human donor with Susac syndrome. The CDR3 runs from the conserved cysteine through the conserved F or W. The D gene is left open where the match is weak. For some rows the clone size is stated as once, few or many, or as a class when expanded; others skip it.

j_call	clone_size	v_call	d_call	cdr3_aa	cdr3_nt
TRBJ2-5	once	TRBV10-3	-	CAISVRGETQYF	TGTGCCATCAGCGTCAGGGGAGAGACCCAGTACTTC
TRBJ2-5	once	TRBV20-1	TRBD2	CSARDGGRRERETQYF	TGCAGTGCTAGAGACGGCGGGAGGCGGGAGAGAGAGACCCAGTACTTC
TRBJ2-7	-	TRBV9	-	CASSVGGRYSYEQYF	TGTGCCAGCAGCGTAGGTGGCAGATACTCCTACGAGCAGTACTTC
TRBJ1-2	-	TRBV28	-	CASNFMGEPYGYTF	TGTGCCAGCAACTTTATGGGGGAACCCTATGGCTACACCTTC
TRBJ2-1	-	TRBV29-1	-	CSVVRQSGNEQFF	TGCAGCGTTGTGAGACAGTCCGGTAATGAGCAGTTCTTC
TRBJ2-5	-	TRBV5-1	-	CASTRSETQYF	TGCGCCAGCACTCGGAGCGAGACCCAGTACTTC
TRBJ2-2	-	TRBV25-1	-	CASKPDRTTGELFF	TGTGCCAGCAAGCCGGACCGGACCACCGGGGAGCTGTTTTTT
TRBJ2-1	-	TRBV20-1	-	CSASDGRIRNEQFF	TGCAGTGCTAGTGACGGGAGAATTCGTAATGAGCAGTTCTTC
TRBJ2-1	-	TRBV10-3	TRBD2	CAIKGTSGFDEQFF	TGTGCCATCAAAGGGACTAGCGGCTTCGATGAGCAGTTCTTC
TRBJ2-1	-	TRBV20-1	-	CSAEPPGPLYNEQFF	TGCAGTGCTGAGCCTCCGGGCCCCTTATACAATGAGCAGTTCTTC
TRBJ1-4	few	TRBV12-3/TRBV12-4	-	CASSRLGPTNEKLFF	TGTGCCAGCAGCCGCCTAGGCCCAACTAATGAAAAACTGTTTTTT
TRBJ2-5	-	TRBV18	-	CASSPEELAKTQYF	TGTGCCAGCTCACCAGAGGAGCTAGCGAAGACCCAGTACTTC
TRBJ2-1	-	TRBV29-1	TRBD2	CSFGREGYEQFF	TGCAGCTTCGGGAGGGAGGGCTATGAGCAGTTCTTC
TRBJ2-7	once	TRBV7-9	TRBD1	CASSSPGQGMREQYF	TGTGCCAGCAGCTCCCCGGGACAGGGTATGAGGGAGCAGTACTTC
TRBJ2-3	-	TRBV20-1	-	CSAALGTQYF	TGCAGTGCTGCCCTTGGTACGCAGTATTTT
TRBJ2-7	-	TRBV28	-	CASKEGYEQYF	TGTGCCAGCAAGGAGGGTTACGAGCAGTACTTC
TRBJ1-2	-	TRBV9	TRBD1	CASSGQGVDYGYTF	TGTGCCAGCAGCGGACAGGGTGTAGACTATGGCTACACCTTC
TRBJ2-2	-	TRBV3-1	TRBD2	CASSHGTSGSLTNTGELFF	TGTGCCAGCAGCCACGGGACTAGCGGGAGTTTAACGAACACCGGGGAGCTGTTTTTT
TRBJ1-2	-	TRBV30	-	CAWMSLGGYTF	TGTGCCTGGATGAGCCTGGGAGGCTACACCTTC
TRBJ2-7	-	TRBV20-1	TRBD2	CSASPSSGRPGEQYF	TGCAGTGCTAGCCCGTCTAGCGGGAGGCCGGGCGAGCAGTACTTC
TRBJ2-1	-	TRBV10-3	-	CAISSQSNLAVYNEQFF	TGTGCCATCAGCTCCCAGTCGAACCTAGCTGTGTACAATGAGCAGTTCTTC
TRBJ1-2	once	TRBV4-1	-	CASSQGSEDGYTF	TGCGCCAGCAGCCAAGGATCAGAAGATGGCTACACCTTC
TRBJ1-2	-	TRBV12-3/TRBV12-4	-	CASRQGTGYTF	TGTGCCAGCAGGCAGGGAACTGGCTACACCTTC
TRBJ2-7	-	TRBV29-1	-	CSVQSDRIAYEQYF	TGCAGCGTTCAATCCGACAGGATCGCCTACGAGCAGTACTTC
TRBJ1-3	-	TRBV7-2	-	CASSLHRDTIYF	TGTGCCAGCAGCTTACACAGGGACACCATATATTTT
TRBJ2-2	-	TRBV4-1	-	CASSQSRVPTGELFF	TGCGCCAGCAGCCAATCAAGGGTCCCCACCGGGGAGCTGTTTTTT
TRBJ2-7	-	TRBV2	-	CASSELAYEQYF	TGTGCCAGCAGTGAATTGGCCTACGAGCAGTACTTC
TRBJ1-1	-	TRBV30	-	CAWGFGGGQTEAFF	TGTGCCTGGGGCTTCGGGGGGGGGCAAACTGAAGCTTTCTTT
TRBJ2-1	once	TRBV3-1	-	CASSRAGSAYNEQFF	TGTGCCAGCAGCCGGGCCGGGTCGGCATACAATGAGCAGTTCTTC
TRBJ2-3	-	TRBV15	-	CATGAYTDTQYF	TGTGCCACTGGGGCGTACACAGATACGCAGTATTTT
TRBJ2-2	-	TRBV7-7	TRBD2	CASSRTGLANTGELFF	TGTGCTAGCAGCCGTACGGGACTAGCAAACACCGGGGAGCTGTTTTTT
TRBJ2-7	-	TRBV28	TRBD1	CASTPDRALYEQYF	TGTGCCAGCACTCCAGACAGGGCACTCTACGAGCAGTACTTC
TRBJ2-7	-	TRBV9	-	CASSAQGQKNYEQYF	TGTGCCAGCAGCGCCCAAGGACAGAAAAACTACGAGCAGTACTTC
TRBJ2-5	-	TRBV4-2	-	CASSQVTLGQGQETQYF	TGTGCCAGCAGCCAAGTGACGCTGGGGCAGGGTCAAGAGACCCAGTACTTC
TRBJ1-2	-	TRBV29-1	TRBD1	CSVFGGDRSNYGYTF	TGCAGCGTGTTTGGGGGGGACAGGTCCAACTATGGCTACACCTTC
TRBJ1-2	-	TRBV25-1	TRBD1	CASSEDTGVRHYGYTF	TGTGCCAGCAGTGAGGACACAGGGGTTCGGCACTATGGCTACACCTTC
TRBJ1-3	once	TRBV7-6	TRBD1	CASSTRQGGFSGNTIYF	TGTGCCAGCAGCACCCGGCAGGGGGGCTTCTCTGGAAACACCATATATTTT
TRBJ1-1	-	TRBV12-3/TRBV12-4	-	CASRLTGAGTEAFF	TGTGCCAGCCGACTGACTGGGGCGGGCACTGAAGCTTTCTTT
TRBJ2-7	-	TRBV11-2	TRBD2	CASSLAGGKYEQYF	TGTGCCAGCAGCTTAGCGGGAGGGAAATACGAGCAGTACTTC
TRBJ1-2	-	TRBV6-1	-	CASSGAASPPYGYTF	TGTGCCAGCAGTGGGGCTGCTTCCCCACCTTATGGCTACACCTTC
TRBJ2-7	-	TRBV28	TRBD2	CASSSLAGRREQYF	TGTGCCAGCAGTTCATTAGCGGGGAGGCGCGAGCAGTACTTC
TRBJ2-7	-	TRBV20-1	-	CSAHRVDIDEQYF	TGCAGTGCTCACAGGGTAGATATTGATGAGCAGTACTTC